This TCR beta chain was identified during a study of radiotherapy plus CTLA-4 blockade in lung cancer. Notes on the study in general: TCR clones of tumor origin grew in blood after radiotherapy plus ipilimumab.

Some clones are missing from TCRdb's copy, which holds only in-frame ones; the method was immunoSEQ multiplex PCR. Among 65,000 to 90,000 clones listed, roughly 87% were seen once. Germline CDR1 and CDR2: LGHNA and YNFKEQ. V lost 4 bases to trimming and J lost 4 bases; unmatched junction nucleotides: 8. This CDR3 has 16 amino acids. Comment on this clone: The target antigen is unknown.

V usage is TRBV4-2 and J usage is TRBJ2-3; 10 bases are shared with TRBD2. The receptor comes from a human donor with non-small cell lung cancer that progressed on radiotherapy plus ipilimumab. The sequencing used peripheral blood, collected from a patient treated with radiotherapy plus ipilimumab. The chain's CDR3 is CASSPGPLAGADTQYF. In nucleotides, the CDR3 is TGTGCCAGCAGCCCCGGCCCCCTAGCGGGAGCAGATACGCAGTATTTT.